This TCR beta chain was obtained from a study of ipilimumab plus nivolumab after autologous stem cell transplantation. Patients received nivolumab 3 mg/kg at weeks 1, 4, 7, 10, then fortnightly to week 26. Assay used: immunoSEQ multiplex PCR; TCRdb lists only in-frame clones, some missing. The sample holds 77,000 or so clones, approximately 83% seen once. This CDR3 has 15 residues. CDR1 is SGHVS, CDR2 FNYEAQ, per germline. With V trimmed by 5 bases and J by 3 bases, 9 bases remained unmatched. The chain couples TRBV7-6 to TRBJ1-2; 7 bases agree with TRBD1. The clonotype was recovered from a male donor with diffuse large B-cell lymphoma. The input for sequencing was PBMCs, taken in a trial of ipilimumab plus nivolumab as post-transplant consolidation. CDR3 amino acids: CASSLRQGGDYGYTF. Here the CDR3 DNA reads TGTGCCAGCAGCCTCAGACAGGGAGGGGACTATGGCTACACCTTC.